This TCR beta chain was recovered during a study of cytomegalovirus exposure and HLA in healthy donors. Study-wide results and limits: CMV serostatus was the only recorded immune exposure for donors.

Both 60 Vbeta primers and 13 Jbeta primers went into the PCR. Libraries were prepared by immunoSEQ multiplex PCR; TCRdb keeps only in-frame clonotypes and omits some of them. The top ten clones hold about 1.4% of a sample with about 160,000 clones, just over 75% of them seen once. The CDR3 contains 16 residues. The V gene's germline CDR1 is SEHNR and CDR2 FQNEAQ (reference sequence). As concerns this clone: Its antigen is unidentified. The junction does not match germline at one end; this may be a read error.

Specimen: PBMCs. This TCR derives from a man in his forties or fifties in good health and CMV-seronegative. The chain links TRBV7-9 to TRBJ2-3, with D tentatively TRBD2 (7 bases). CDR3 nucleotide sequence: TGTTCCAGCAGCCCAAGGGGGGGGGCGTTCACAGATACGCAGTATTTT. Its translation: CSSSPRGGAFTDTQYF.